One and the same sample provided the 27 T cell receptor beta chains below, sequenced in a study of T cell responses to AZD1222 COVID-19 vaccine. TCRdb's table, derived via immunoSEQ multiplex PCR, lists solely in-frame clones and lacks some. The table records about 170,000 clones, roughly 92% of them present only once. The source was peripheral blood, collected on day 0 of AZD1222 vaccination. The receptor set was obtained from an adult in good health.

The chain employs TRBV5-1 and TRBJ2-6; weak D call: TRBD2 (5 bases). Trimming removed 4 bases at V and 0 bases at J, with 8 bases between. This CDR3 is built from 15 residues. Germline loops: CDR1 SGHRS, CDR2 YFSETQ. The CDR3 loop is CASSRDSSGANVLTF. Here the CDR3 DNA reads TGCGCCAGCAGCCGGGATAGCTCTGGGGCCAACGTCCTGACTTTC. The entire variable domain, with the rest obtained from reference TRBV5-1 and TRBJ2-6, is as follows: KAGVTQTPRYLIKTRGQQVTLSCSPISGHRSVSWYQQTPGQGLQFLFEYFSETQRNKGNFPGRFSGRQFSNSRSEMNVSTLELGDSALYLCASSRDSSGANVLTFGAGSRLTVL.

This clone has a single count. The chain has TRBV6-5 and TRBJ2-1; 7 positions agree with TRBD2. The V gene end was trimmed by 2 bases and the J gene end by 6 bases; junction bases not matched to a gene: 1. Germline V CDR1 and CDR2: MNHEY, SVGAGI. The CDR3 spans 13 residues. In DNA form, the CDR3 reads TGTGCCAGCAGTTACGGGAGGGGCAATGAGCAGTTCTTC. Translation gives CASSYGRGNEQFF.

This clone was seen only once. The genes are TRBV7-3 and TRBJ2-1, with 9 bases matching TRBD2. The CDR3 spans 15 residues. Germline CDR1 reads SGHTA; CDR2 reads FQGTGA. V was pared by 5 bases and J by 0 bases, with 2 bases of the junction left unmatched. The CDR3 loop is CASSLAGSSYNEQFF. The CDR3 region has the DNA TGTGCCAGCAGCCTAGCGGGGTCCTCCTACAATGAGCAGTTCTTC. Supplemented by reference TRBV7-3 and TRBJ2-1, the full variable domain reads GAGVSQTPSNKVTEKGKYVELRCDPISGHTALYWYRQSLGQGPEFLIYFQGTGAADDSGLPNDRFFAVRPEGSVSTLKIQRTERGDSAVYLCASSLAGSSYNEQFFGPGTRLTVL.

The chain combines TRBV6-5 with TRBJ1-6; D is ambiguous. CDR1 is MNHEY and CDR2 is SVGAGI in the germline V gene. The length of the CDR3 is 15 residues. Deletions cut 6 bases from V and 6 bases from J, with 15 bases between. CDR3: CASRLLQPFNSPLHF. The DNA for the CDR3 is TGTGCCAGCAGACTACTTCAACCCTTTAATTCACCCCTCCACTTT.

The chain has TRBV10-3 and TRBJ1-3; TRBD1 is a possible D gene (5 bases). Trimming took off 10 bases at V and 2 bases at J, with 9 bases between the two ends. The CDR3 sequence is 12 residues long. Germline CDR1 is ENHRY and CDR2 is SYGVKD. The CDR3 here is CASGHPGNTIYF. DNA for the CDR3: TGTGCCAGCGGACACCCTGGAAACACCATATATTTT.

V usage is TRBV4-2 and J usage is TRBJ2-6; a weak D match, TRBD1 (6 bases). The CDR3 covers 16 residues. Germline V gene data show CDR1 as LGHNA and CDR2 as YNFKEQ. The V gene lost 1 base and the J gene lost 1 base, with 8 bases spanning the gap. This CDR3 is CASSQGTGSGANVLTF. As DNA, the CDR3 is TGTGCCAGCAGCCAAGGTACAGGGTCTGGGGCCAACGTCCTGACTTTC.

The V call is TRBV5-8, the J call TRBJ2-7; D is uncertain. CDR1 is SGHTS and CDR2 is YDEGEE in the germline V gene. The V and J ends lost 2 bases and 0 bases respectively, with 9 bases between them. The CDR3 length is 14 residues. The CDR3 reads CASSLLLSSYEQYF. Written as DNA, the CDR3 is TGTGCCAGCAGCTTACTACTAAGCTCCTACGAGCAGTACTTC. The full variable domain, its missing parts supplied by reference TRBV5-8 and TRBJ2-7, is EAGVTQSPTHLIKTRGQQATLRCSPISGHTSVYWYQQALGLGLQFLLWYDEGEERNRGNFPPRFSGRQFPNYSSELNVNALELEDSALYLCASSLLLSSYEQYFGPGTRLTVT.

This rearrangement joins TRBV12-3 or TRBV12-4 to TRBJ2-7; weak D call: TRBD2 (5 bases). The ends were cut back, 3 bases at V and 5 bases at J, with 11 bases in the middle. The CDR3 runs 13 residues. This chain's CDR3 is CASSFEGVNEQYF. The DNA for the CDR3 is TGTGCCAGCAGTTTCGAGGGAGTTAACGAGCAGTACTTC.

The rearrangement links TRBV7-2 to TRBJ1-5; D is unresolved. The CDR3 contains 15 residues. In germline, CDR1 is SGHTA, CDR2 FQGNSA. The ends were cut back, 6 bases at V and 2 bases at J, with 14 bases in the middle. The chain's CDR3 is CASSPGPAGNQPQHF. CDR3 in DNA: TGTGCCAGCAGTCCGGGTCCCGCGGGCAATCAGCCCCAGCATTTT.

V and J are TRBV5-1 and TRBJ1-6; 7 positions match TRBD1. Germline values: CDR1 SGHRS, CDR2 YFSETQ. The CDR3 extends over 16 amino acids. V lost 1 base and J lost 9; bases outside the gene matches: 10. CDR3 amino acids: CASSLSPGQQGSPLHF. The CDR3 nucleotides are TGCGCCAGCAGCTTGTCACCGGGACAGCAGGGTTCACCCCTCCACTTT.

This chain links TRBV12-5 with TRBJ1-1; tentative D call: TRBD1 (6 bases). The CDR3 length is 12 residues. The germline CDR1 and CDR2 sequences are LGHNT and FRNRAP. Between the trimmed V and J ends, which lost 6 bases and 1 base, there was a span of 6 bases. The CDR3 sequence is CASGGQNTEAFF. DNA for the CDR3: TGTGCTAGTGGGGGACAGAACACTGAAGCTTTCTTT.

V and J are TRBV6-5 and TRBJ2-7; D is unclear. V dropped 6 bases and J dropped 4 bases, with 16 bases sitting between them. CDR1 and CDR2 (germline): MNHEY, SVGAGI. The CDR3 extends over 14 amino acids. CDR3 in amino acids: CASSPLSGKYEQYF. DNA of the CDR3: TGTGCCAGCAGCCCCCTTAGTGGTAAATACGAGCAGTACTTC.

This rearrangement joins TRBV25-1 to TRBJ2-5; no reliable D call. The CDR3 runs 14 residues. Trimming removed 1 base at V and 4 bases at J, with 10 bases between. CDR1 and CDR2 (germline): MGHDK, SYGVNS. CDR3: CASSEWNKGETQYF. The CDR3 DNA sequence: TGTGCCAGCAGTGAATGGAACAAAGGAGAGACCCAGTACTTC.

The rearrangement links TRBV6-6 to TRBJ2-7; TRBD1 matches at 7 bases. This CDR3 has 14 amino acids. In germline, CDR1 is MNHNY, CDR2 SVGAGI (reference sequence). After removal of 2 bases from V and 2 bases from J, the junction contained 3 bases not matched to a gene. The CDR3 spells CASSYGTETYEQYF. CDR3 coding DNA: TGTGCCAGCAGTTACGGGACAGAAACCTACGAGCAGTACTTC.

The chain has TRBV3-1 (or the pseudogene TRBV3-2) and TRBJ2-7; D is tentatively TRBD1 or TRBD2 (5 bases each). Trimming removed 5 bases from V and 1 base from J, with 15 bases in between. Germline loops: CDR1 LGHDT, CDR2 YNNKEL (reference sequence). The CDR3 is made up of 15 amino acids. The CDR3 sequence is CASSLPGAESYEQYF. The CDR3 coding sequence is TGTGCCAGCAGCTTACCCGGGGCGGAATCCTACGAGCAGTACTTC.

The V gene is TRBV7-3, the J gene TRBJ2-3, with a weak D call TRBD2 (5 bases). Deletions cut 4 bases from V and 4 bases from J, with 12 bases between. This CDR3 has 14 amino acids. The germline gives CDR1 SGHTA, CDR2 FQGTGA. The DNA of the CDR3 is TGTGCCAGCAGCTCCGGACTTGGAGCAGATACGCAGTATTTT. It specifies CASSSGLGADTQYF.

This chain links TRBV7-9 with TRBJ1-5, with TRBD1 identical over 8 bases. The germline V gene has CDR1 SEHNR and CDR2 FQNEAQ (reference sequence). The length of the CDR3 is 17 residues. The J segment lost 3 bases and the V segment lost 1 base, leaving 8 bases of the junction unmatched. The CDR3 DNA follows: TGTGCCAGCAGCTTAGGAAGACAGGGGTTAGACAATCAGCCCCAGCATTTT. Protein: CASSLGRQGLDNQPQHF.

The chain employs TRBV13 and TRBJ2-3; 8 positions agree with TRBD2. This CDR3 is 17 amino acids long. Germline V gene data show CDR1 as PRHDT and CDR2 as FYEKMQ (reference sequence). V trimming: 1 base; J trimming: 2 bases; junction bases outside the gene matches: 8. The CDR3 is CASSLVGLAGYTDTQYF. The CDR3 region has the DNA TGTGCCAGCAGCTTAGTCGGGCTAGCGGGTTACACAGATACGCAGTATTTT.

The chain uses TRBV9 and TRBJ1-2; tentative D call: TRBD1 (6 bases). Germline V gene lookup returns CDR1 SGDLS and CDR2 YYNGEE. The CDR3 runs to 12 residues. Trimming removed 3 bases at V and 6 bases at J, with 9 bases between. The CDR3 protein is CASSGGGNGYTF. DNA of the CDR3: TGTGCCAGCAGCGGAGGGGGAAATGGCTACACCTTC.

This clone appeared once. This chain connects TRBV6-5 to TRBJ2-7; 7 nucleotides align to TRBD2. The CDR3 has 16 amino acids. J was trimmed by 0 bases and V by 4 bases; bases with no gene match: 9. Germline V gene data show CDR1 as MNHEY and CDR2 as SVGAGI. CDR3 in amino acids: CASSFHSGASSYEQYF. The DNA of the CDR3 is TGTGCCAGCAGTTTTCACAGCGGGGCAAGCTCCTACGAGCAGTACTTC.

V is TRBV5-1 and J is TRBJ1-1; D is ambiguous. This CDR3 contains 14 residues. Germline values: CDR1 SGHRS, CDR2 YFSETQ. V gave up 0 bases and J gave up 5 bases, with 11 bases separating them. The CDR3 protein is CASSLEYGGTEAFF. The CDR3 nucleotides are TGCGCCAGCAGCTTGGAGTACGGTGGGACTGAAGCTTTCTTT.

V and J are TRBV6-5 and TRBJ1-1; the D gene is possibly TRBD1 (6 bases). Trimming shortened V by 2 bases and J by 0 bases, and 7 bases separated the two germline ends. This CDR3 is 14 amino acids long. Germline V gene data show CDR1 as MNHEY and CDR2 as SVGAGI. The CDR3 protein is CASSYGQMNTEAFF. CDR3 in DNA: TGTGCCAGCAGTTACGGACAGATGAACACTGAAGCTTTCTTT.

This clone came up a few times. The chain has TRBV9 and TRBJ2-1; a weak D match, TRBD2 (5 bases). Germline V lookup: CDR1 SGDLS, CDR2 YYNGEE. Trimming pared 10 bases from V and 5 bases from J, leaving 16 bases between. The CDR3 length is 13 residues. CDR3 nucleotide sequence: TGTGCCGCCTGGGAAGGAGGAGACAATGAGCAGTTCTTC. It yields the protein CAAWEGGDNEQFF.

This chain links TRBV9 with TRBJ2-1, with 12 bases that match TRBD2. The length of the CDR3 is 16 residues. V shed 3 bases, J shed 9 bases, and the junction held 10 bases outside the gene matches. In germline, CDR1 is SGDLS, CDR2 YYNGEE. In DNA, the CDR3 is TGTGCCAGCAGCGGAGGCTCGTCTAGCGGGAGGGGTGAGCAGTTCTTC. This translates into CASSGGSSSGRGEQFF.

The chain couples TRBV6-5 to TRBJ1-4; the D gene is possibly TRBD1 (6 bases). The germline gives CDR1 MNHEY, CDR2 SVGAGI. V gave up 0 bases and J gave up 7 bases, with 9 bases separating them. CDR3 length: 14 residues. DNA for the CDR3: TGTGCCAGCAGTTACTCGGGGGGCGGTGAAAAACTGTTTTTT. It yields the protein CASSYSGGGEKLFF.

This clone was seen just once. The chain carries TRBV6-6 and TRBJ1-3; D not resolved. V lost 3 bases, J lost 3 bases, and 0 bases lay in between. The germline V gene encodes CDR1 MNHNY and CDR2 SVGAGI (reference sequence). This CDR3 has 11 residues. CDR3 residues: CASSYGNTIYF. The CDR3 DNA reads TGTGCCAGCAGTTATGGAAACACCATATATTTT.

V gene TRBV18 combines with J gene TRBJ2-1, with D unclear. This CDR3 is 16 amino acids long. The V end was cut by 3 bases, the J end by 2 bases, with 14 bases between. CDR1 is KGHSH, CDR2 LQKENI, per germline. The CDR3 nucleotides read TGTGCCAGCTCACCTCTTACGAGGTCCCCCTACAATGAGCAGTTCTTC. The encoded protein is CASSPLTRSPYNEQFF.